This T cell receptor (beta chain) was recorded in a study of response to subunit inactivated influenza vaccine. TCRdb passed the RT-PCR reads through MiXCR, listing each CDR3 protein once. Here the sample spans about 700,000 distinct CDR3 sequences, more than 11% being singletons. CDR1 and CDR2 from the germline V gene are DFQATT and SNEGSKA (reference sequence). This CDR3 comprises 13 residues. V lost 3 bases and J 7 bases, leaving 15 bases between the germline ends. V and J are TRBV20-1 and TRBJ1-2; weak D call: TRBD1 (5 bases). The TCR sequence derives from a man aged 50-60 years who received an inactivated influenza vaccine. Sequenced here: PBMCs from blood, sampled 14 to 15 days before vaccination. In nucleotides, the CDR3 is TGCAGTGCTAGCCCCGGGTCAGGGAGTGGCTACACCTTC. This codes for CSASPGSGSGYTF.